A selection of T cell receptor beta chains follows, all from one sample in a study of blood T cells in healthy people across ages. TCRdb redid the calling of the 5' RACE reads with MiXCR, one entry per CDR3 protein. The data contain about 680,000 distinct CDR3 sequences, over 45% of them singletons. The sample comprised blood. All receptors come from a woman aged 55-70 years in good health. Both conserved end residues are part of each CDR3. The listing skips clone size in some rows; elsewhere it reads once, few, many or a size class.

v_call	j_call	clone_size	cdr3_aa
TRBV4-2	TRBJ2-7	-	CASRRGTGISYEQYF
TRBV10-3	TRBJ2-3	-	CAISESRLGSDFQGTDTQYF
TRBV7-2	TRBJ2-7	-	CACSLGRGTYEQYF
TRBV4-2	TRBJ2-6	-	CASSQGPGRNSGANVLTF
TRBV20-1	TRBJ2-1	-	CSASSPALSYNEQFF
TRBV3-1	TRBJ2-5	-	CASSQAASGHNEQYF
TRBV4-3	TRBJ2-2	few	CASSRKLATGELFF
TRBV28	TRBJ2-5	-	CASSLIGQQYF
TRBV12-3/TRBV12-4	TRBJ1-2	few	CASSASRDRDGYTF
TRBV10-3	TRBJ2-1	-	CAISDTSGSSYNEQFF
TRBV4-3	TRBJ2-3	few	CASSQLRRREGTDTQYF
TRBV5-6	TRBJ1-5	-	CASSFSTGLNQPQHF
TRBV29-1	TRBJ2-1	-	CSAGQGLGRRSYNEQFF
TRBV6-2/TRBV6-3	TRBJ2-1	-	CASSYGGRSGSYNEQFF
TRBV2	TRBJ2-5	-	CASSGQVLQETQYF
TRBV4-2	TRBJ1-2	few	CASSHSNGYTF
TRBV10-3	TRBJ2-3	-	CAISERGLAGRPTDTQYF
TRBV7-9	TRBJ1-1	few	CASSLASYLGTEAFF
TRBV7-2	TRBJ2-2	-	CASSLGSGTVYTGELFF
TRBV4-3	TRBJ2-7	-	CASSQAVLGSYEQYF
TRBV29-1	TRBJ2-3	-	CSAGRDPPGDTDTQYF
TRBV21-1	TRBJ1-2	-	CASSKAGRDYGYTF
TRBV6-2/TRBV6-3	TRBJ2-1	-	CACSYSKGGGGRYYNEQFF
TRBV12-3/TRBV12-4	TRBJ1-4	few	CASSLAEGGEKLFF
TRBV5-1	TRBJ1-5	-	CASSSGGDRNQPQHF
TRBV4-3	TRBJ2-3	-	CASSQEASGRALDTQYF
TRBV20-1	TRBJ2-7	many	CRALAGTHEQYF
TRBV25-1	TRBJ2-3	-	CASSELGSTDTQYF
TRBV18	TRBJ2-7	-	CASSLTPGTSGSYEQYF
TRBV18	TRBJ1-2	-	CASSPGQGRDEYGYTF
TRBV2	TRBJ1-3	-	CASSENPRPGQGFGNTIYF
TRBV27	TRBJ1-5	-	CASRRQAGNQPQHF
TRBV4-2	TRBJ2-7	-	CASSQPGTESYEQYF
TRBV20-1	TRBJ2-1	-	CSAPRGVVYNEQFF
TRBV5-6	TRBJ2-3	-	CASSLLSGTDTQYF
TRBV5-1	TRBJ1-5	once	CASSFRTDERPQHF
TRBV10-3	TRBJ1-1	-	CAGQTGRNTEAFF
TRBV28	TRBJ1-5	-	CASSLLGPQGAQPQHF